This T cell receptor beta chain was observed in a study of blood T cell repertoires in COVID-19. About the study: Sources were T cells, B-cell-depleted T cells, or PBMCs; the material itself was cDNA or gDNA.

Germline V lookup: CDR1 MNHEY, CDR2 SVGAGI. There are 14 residues in the CDR3. Deletions cut 6 bases from V and 3 bases from J, with 11 bases between. Per the study methods: The authors estimated nucleated cell counts from reference gene primer amplification. Libraries were prepared by immunoSEQ multiplex PCR; TCRdb keeps only in-frame clonotypes and omits some of them. V, J and clone size are taken as reported in that table, and D and trimming were inferred from the DNA itself. The sample lists 150,000 or so clones; about four fifths were seen once. The receptor's source is a human donor in a cohort sampled during active COVID-19. The chain employs TRBV6-5 and TRBJ2-2, with a possible D match to TRBD1 (6 bases). Sequenced: peripheral blood. The CDR3 loop is CASRAGDDTGELFF. The CDR3 DNA follows: TGTGCCAGCAGGGCAGGGGATGACACCGGGGAGCTGTTTTTT.